These 17 T cell receptor beta chains originate from one sample sequenced in a study of blood T cells in healthy people across ages. A second PCR of 7 to 11 cycles used a sample-barcoded 5' primer and a J-beta primer mix. TCRdb redid the calling of the 5' RACE reads with MiXCR, one entry per CDR3 protein. The sample has more than 800,000 distinct CDR3 sequences, around 45% seen once. Input material: blood. These TCRs come from a woman aged 60 to 75 in good health.

This chain links TRBV29-1 with TRBJ1-2; D ambiguous. V was shortened by 3 bases and J by 6 bases, with 5 bases between the two germline ends. CDR3 length: 10 residues. The germline CDR1 and CDR2 sequences are SQVTM and ANQGSEA. Here the CDR3 DNA reads TGCAGCGTTGATAGGGATGGCTACACCTTC. Translated, it gives CSVDRDGYTF.

In this sample, this clonotype turned up a few times. The V call is TRBV5-6, the J call TRBJ1-1; D is unclear. V was trimmed by 0 bases and J by 1 base, leaving 7 bases between them. This CDR3 is 14 amino acids long. The germline CDR1 and CDR2 sequences are SGHDT and YYEEEE. The CDR3 loop is CASSLGLGNTEAFF. The CDR3 DNA reads TGTGCCAGCAGCTTGGGTCTGGGGAACACTGAAGCTTTCTTT.

The genes are TRBV5-1 and TRBJ1-4; TRBD1 agrees at 7 bases. The CDR3 totals 18 residues. Germline values: CDR1 SGHRS, CDR2 YFSETQ. V was pared by 4 bases and J by 3 bases, with 15 bases of the junction left unmatched. The CDR3 sequence is CASSQNWGQPFANEKLFF. In DNA, the CDR3 is TGCGCCAGCAGCCAGAACTGGGGACAGCCCTTCGCTAATGAAAAACTGTTTTTT. Drawing the rest from reference TRBV5-1 and TRBJ1-4, the complete variable domain is KAGVTQTPRYLIKTRGQQVTLSCSPISGHRSVSWYQQTPGQGLQFLFEYFSETQRNKGNFPGRFSGRQFSNSRSEMNVSTLELGDSALYLCASSQNWGQPFANEKLFFGSGTQLSVL.

This rearrangement joins TRBV5-1 to TRBJ2-1; D perhaps matches TRBD2 (5 bases). V was pared by 0 bases and J by 4 bases, with 11 bases between. CDR3 length: 15 amino acids. Germline V lookup: CDR1 SGHRS, CDR2 YFSETQ. The CDR3 DNA follows: TGCGCCAGCAGCTTGGGAGGGTTGGGATACAATGAGCAGTTCTTC. It is translated as CASSLGGLGYNEQFF.

This clonotype was seen more than once but under ten times. The chain couples TRBV28 to TRBJ2-7; either TRBD1 or TRBD2 may supply D (5 bases each). Germline CDR1 is MDHEN and CDR2 is SYDVKM. Trimming took 6 bases from V and 9 from J, leaving 21 bases between them. This CDR3 comprises 14 residues. CDR3 region: CASSDAGTGSVQYF. CDR3 in DNA: TGTGCCAGCAGCGACGCCGGGACGGGGTCTGTGCAGTACTTC.

The CDR3 region is CASSFTQGGSYNEQFF. The CDR3 DNA is TGTGCCAGCAGCTTCACCCAGGGGGGGTCCTACAATGAGCAGTTCTTC. The chain couples TRBV11-2 to TRBJ2-1; D might be TRBD1 or TRBD2, each matching 7 bases. The V and J ends lost 3 bases and 1 base respectively, with 13 bases between them. Germline CDR1 reads SGHAT; CDR2 reads FQNNGV. The CDR3 is made up of 16 amino acids.

The rearrangement links TRBV28 to TRBJ2-1, with TRBD2 identical over 7 bases. CDR1 is MDHEN and CDR2 is SYDVKM in the germline V gene. Trimming removed 1 base from V and 7 bases from J; junction bases left unmatched: 7. The CDR3 sequence is 15 residues long. The CDR3 DNA sequence: TGTGCCAGCAGTTTATCCCCTAGCGGTTTGAATGAGCAGTTCTTC. Its translation is CASSLSPSGLNEQFF. Combining the CDR3 with reference TRBV28 and TRBJ2-1 gives the whole variable domain DVKVTQSSRYLVKRTGEKVFLECVQDMDHENMFWYRQDPGLGLRLIYFSYDVKMKEKGDIPEGYSVSREKKERFSLILESASTNQTSMYLCASSLSPSGLNEQFFGPGTRLTVL.

The V and J genes are TRBV7-2 and TRBJ2-3; tentative D call: TRBD2 (6 bases). The CDR3 totals 15 residues. V lost 5 bases and J 6 bases, leaving 18 bases between the germline ends. Germline V gives CDR1 SGHTA, CDR2 FQGNSA. The CDR3: CASSTRDSTWDTQYF. As DNA, the CDR3 is TGTGCCAGCAGCACCAGGGACTCGACGTGGGATACGCAGTATTTT.

V usage is TRBV7-9 and J usage is TRBJ1-1; no clear D gene. The CDR3 length is 15 residues. Germline V CDR1 and CDR2: SEHNR, FQNEAQ (reference sequence). V lost 5 bases and J 7 bases, leaving 20 bases between the germline ends. The CDR3 region is CASSPSGRGPYEAFF. In DNA form, the CDR3 reads TGTGCCAGCAGCCCGAGTGGCAGAGGCCCCTATGAAGCTTTCTTT.

This clonotype was recorded at least ten times. The rearrangement joins TRBV29-1 to TRBJ2-7, with 13 bases matching TRBD2. CDR1 is SQVTM, CDR2 ANQGSEA, per germline. The CDR3 runs to 15 residues. With V trimmed by 3 bases and J by 2 bases, 4 bases remained unmatched. In nucleotides, the CDR3 is TGCAGCGTTGAGGACGGACTAGCGGGAGCCTACGAGCAGTACTTC. It encodes CSVEDGLAGAYEQYF.

V gene TRBV29-1 combines with J gene TRBJ2-1; D is ambiguous. CDR1 SQVTM and CDR2 ANQGSEA come from the germline V gene. The CDR3 sequence is 14 residues long. The V end lost 3 bases, the J end lost 5 bases, and 14 bases lay between the germline ends. CDR3 coding DNA: TGCAGCGTTGAGCAGCCCGCGTCCAACAATGAGCAGTTCTTC. Translated: CSVEQPASNNEQFF.

This chain links TRBV15 with TRBJ2-7; D may be TRBD1 (6 bases). The CDR3 runs 14 residues. Trimming took off 9 bases at V and 0 bases at J, with 15 bases between the two ends. Germline loops: CDR1 LNHNV, CDR2 YYDKDF (reference sequence). As DNA, the CDR3 is TGTGCCACGGGGGCCACTCTGAGCTCCTACGAGCAGTACTTC. It specifies CATGATLSSYEQYF.

The V gene is TRBV6-5, the J gene TRBJ2-1; 12 positions agree with TRBD2. The CDR3 consists of 15 residues. V lost 6 bases to trimming and J lost 8 bases; unmatched junction nucleotides: 8. The germline gives CDR1 MNHEY, CDR2 SVGAGI. DNA of the CDR3: TGTGCCAGCAGAGAAACTAGCGGGAGGTCCCATGAGCAGTTCTTC. As protein: CASRETSGRSHEQFF.

In this sample, this clonotype turned up once. This chain connects TRBV5-1 to TRBJ2-5; no reliable D call. The CDR3 covers 15 residues. V dropped 0 bases and J dropped 11 bases, with 20 bases sitting between them. Germline CDR1 is SGHRS and CDR2 is YFSETQ. The CDR3 nucleotides are TGCGCCAGCAGCTTGGGCGGACGGACGGCAGGTGAGCAGTACTTC. Its translation: CASSLGGRTAGEQYF.

V gene TRBV6-6 combines with J gene TRBJ2-5; the D gene is possibly TRBD1 (6 bases). The CDR3 covers 15 residues. From germline, CDR1 is MNHNY and CDR2 SVGAGI (reference sequence). V was cut by 4 bases and J by 5 bases, with 17 bases left in between. CDR3 amino acids: CASSFLQQGRETQYF. The CDR3 DNA sequence: TGTGCCAGCAGTTTCCTCCAACAGGGAAGGGAGACCCAGTACTTC.

This clonotype was detected many times. The chain has TRBV28 and TRBJ1-5; TRBD1 is a possible D gene (6 bases). V lost 5 bases, J lost 4 bases, and 12 bases lay in between. This CDR3 region has 14 residues. Germline CDR1 MDHEN, CDR2 SYDVKM. The CDR3 spells CASSPTGTNQPQHF. Written as DNA, the CDR3 is TGTGCCAGCAGTCCTACAGGGACAAATCAGCCCCAGCATTTT.

The chain recombines TRBV6-6 with TRBJ1-2, with D possibly being TRBD1 (5 bases). The germline V and J ends were trimmed by 6 bases and 8 bases, with 16 bases remaining between them. CDR3 size: 13 residues. CDR1 is MNHNY, CDR2 SVGAGI, per germline (reference sequence). CDR3 in amino acids: CASSPGPVVGYTF. In nucleotides, the CDR3 is TGTGCCAGCAGCCCGGGACCGGTCGTAGGCTACACCTTC.